These 13 T cell receptor beta chains originate from one sample sequenced in a study of T cell repertoires in cytomegalovirus infection. TCRdb reprocessed the reads via MiXCR and lists one record per CDR3 protein. The repertoire holds 650,000 to 900,000 distinct CDR3 sequences, roughly 28% seen once, with about an eighth in the top ten. For these receptors, no antigen is known. The sequences come from cultured CD8+ T cells from PBMCs, collected from culture after CMV antigen stimulation. The origin of the receptors is a human donor in good health (CMV status not recorded). Some clones in this sample may be carry-over from other donors' samples.

This rearrangement joins TRBV11-3 to TRBJ2-2; 7 bases match TRBD1. Germline V CDR1 and CDR2: SGHNT, YENEEA. Unmatched junction bases numbered 2, after V lost 8 bases and J lost 2 bases. The CDR3 sequence is 13 residues long. In DNA, the CDR3 is TGTGCCAGCGGGGACAGAAACACCGGGGAGCTGTTTTTT. Its protein product is CASGDRNTGELFF.

This chain links TRBV20-1 with TRBJ1-2, with 12 bases lining up with TRBD1. From germline, CDR1 is DFQATT and CDR2 SNEGSKA (reference sequence). The ends lost 0 bases at V and 6 bases at J; junction bases unmatched: 8. The CDR3 is 16 amino acids. The CDR3 DNA follows: TGCAGTGCTAGAGATTTGTGGGACAGGGGGCAGGATGGCTACACCTTC. Translated: CSARDLWDRGQDGYTF.

This clonotype has only a few counts. The rearrangement links TRBV4-1 to TRBJ2-2; no firm D call. The CDR3 contains 13 residues. CDR1 is MGHRA and CDR2 is YSYEKL in the germline V gene. The ends were cut back, 4 bases at V and 3 bases at J, with 6 bases in the middle. CDR3 amino acids: CASSRDHTGELFF. The CDR3 DNA reads TGCGCCAGCAGCCGGGATCACACCGGGGAGCTGTTTTTT.

The rearrangement uses TRBV7-8 and TRBJ1-5, with D maybe TRBD1 (5 bases). V was shortened by 0 bases and J by 1 base, with 10 bases between the two germline ends. Looked up from germline, CDR1 is SGHVS and CDR2 is FQNEAQ. CDR3 length: 16 amino acids. CDR3 DNA sequence: TGTGCCAGCAGCTTAGCGGCAGGGTGGAGCAATCAGCCCCAGCATTTT. Translating gives CASSLAAGWSNQPQHF.

The V and J genes are TRBV7-6 and TRBJ1-1; D might be TRBD1 (6 bases). Germline assignment: CDR1 SGHVS and CDR2 FNYEAQ. CDR3 length equals 14 residues. Trimming cost V 4 bases and J 8 bases, with 17 bases left between them. For the CDR3, the DNA is TGTGCCAGCAGCTCCTTTGGGACAATACAAGAAGCTTTCTTT. It is translated as CASSSFGTIQEAFF.

V gene TRBV4-1 combines with J gene TRBJ2-7; a weak D match, TRBD1 (5 bases). This CDR3 region has 13 residues. The V end was cut by 0 bases, the J end by 4 bases, with 7 bases between. The V gene's germline CDR1 is MGHRA and CDR2 YSYEKL. The CDR3 region is CASSQDAGYEQYF. As DNA, the CDR3 is TGCGCCAGCAGCCAAGATGCAGGGTACGAGCAGTACTTC.

This clonotype was observed a handful of times. The chain uses TRBV27 and TRBJ1-5, with D perhaps TRBD1 (5 bases). V dropped 0 bases and J dropped 7 bases, with 13 bases sitting between them. Germline CDR1 MNHEY, CDR2 SMNVEV (reference sequence). The CDR3 loop spans 15 amino acids. The CDR3 protein is CASSLSGSGNQPQHF. Written as DNA, the CDR3 is TGTGCCAGCAGTTTATCTGGGTCAGGGAACCAGCCCCAGCATTTT.

This sequence joins TRBV7-2 and TRBJ2-1; D not resolved. Trimming pared 1 base from V and 6 bases from J, leaving 13 bases between. The length of the CDR3 is 15 residues. Germline V gene lookup returns CDR1 SGHTA and CDR2 FQGNSA. As DNA, the CDR3 is TGTGCCAGCAGCTTAGGTGACCTATTCCTCAATGAGCAGTTCTTC. Its translation: CASSLGDLFLNEQFF.

This clonotype was observed a handful of times. V is TRBV6-5 and J is TRBJ1-4; TRBD1 matches 7 bases. Germline-derived CDR1 and CDR2 are MNHEY and SVGAGI. The CDR3 loop spans 15 amino acids. Trimming removed 4 bases from V and 2 bases from J; junction bases left unmatched: 4. CDR3: CASSFQQGTNEKLFF. The CDR3 DNA reads TGTGCCAGCAGTTTCCAACAGGGGACTAATGAAAAACTGTTTTTT.

The chain carries TRBV10-3 and TRBJ2-1; tentatively, D is TRBD1 or TRBD2 (5 bases each). V was pared by 1 base and J by 6 bases, with 13 bases between. This CDR3 has 15 amino acids. Per the germline V gene, CDR1 is ENHRY and CDR2 is SYGVKD. In DNA form, the CDR3 reads TGTGCCATCAGTGAGTATTGGGACGAAAGCAATGAGCAGTTCTTC. As protein: CAISEYWDESNEQFF.

The chain joins TRBV12-3 or TRBV12-4 to TRBJ1-1; a possible D gene is TRBD1 (6 bases). The CDR3 runs to 15 residues. Deletions cut 3 bases from V and 7 bases from J, with 18 bases between. CDR3 sequence reads: CASSFFARGGDEAFF. CDR3 DNA sequence: TGTGCCAGCAGTTTTTTCGCCAGGGGCGGTGATGAAGCTTTCTTT.

The chain links TRBV10-3 to TRBJ1-5; D is unresolved. This CDR3 has 13 amino acids. V was shortened by 2 bases and J by 4 bases, with 6 bases between the two germline ends. Germline CDR1 reads ENHRY; CDR2 reads SYGVKD. The CDR3 DNA reads TGTGCCATCAGTGAGGTGAAAAATCAGCCCCAGCATTTT. Encoded protein: CAISEVKNQPQHF.

This clonotype was recorded at least ten times. The rearrangement links TRBV4-3 to TRBJ2-1; D may be TRBD2 (7 bases). Germline CDR1 is LGHNA and CDR2 is YSLEER. With 1 base removed from V and 7 bases from J, the gap between germline ends came to 17 bases. This CDR3 spans 16 amino acids. The CDR3 reads CASSQGRGAWENEQFF. CDR3 coding DNA: TGCGCCAGCAGCCAAGGCCGGGGGGCGTGGGAAAATGAGCAGTTCTTC.